This record concerns one T cell receptor (beta chain) sequence. This sample is drawn from a study of cytomegalovirus exposure and HLA in healthy donors. This CDR3 is built from 14 residues. CDR1 is MNHNS, CDR2 SASEGT, per germline. Trimming took off 7 bases at V and 2 bases at J, with 12 bases between the two ends. This PCR relied on a set of 60 Vbeta primers and 13 Jbeta primers. TCRdb keeps only in-frame clones here, not all; method: immunoSEQ multiplex PCR. The sample gives 150,000 or so clones, 80% of which show up once; 2% to 3% is in the top ten. The gene calls are TRBV6-1 and TRBJ1-3, with TRBD1 as a possible D gene (6 bases). The receptor's source is a man between 45 and 60 years old in good health and CMV-seronegative. The material sequenced was PBMCs. CDR3 nucleotides: TGTGCCAGCAACCAAGGGGGTACTGGAAACACCATATATTTT. Its protein is CASNQGGTGNTIYF.